This T cell receptor (beta chain) is drawn from a study of blood T cells in healthy people across ages. This clonotype was seen only a few times. The antigen is not known. V was clipped by 5 bases and J by 0 bases, with 12 bases between them. The CDR3 has 15 residues. Germline loops: CDR1 SEHNR, CDR2 FQNEAQ (reference sequence). Study-level results: More naive CD4+ cells and higher diversity marked long-lived donors relative to aged donors.

The authors ran a second PCR of about 7 to 11 cycles using a sample-barcoded 5' primer and a J-beta primer mix. Every single cDNA molecule received a tag from a template-switch adaptor with 12 random nucleotides. All samples yielded 3 million or more CDR3-containing paired-end reads. TCRdb passed the 5' RACE reads through MiXCR, listing each CDR3 protein once. Of 800,000 to 900,000 distinct CDR3 sequences listed, approximately 65% are singletons. Researchers collected 7.5 to 10 milliliters of peripheral blood from every single donor. The rearrangement joins TRBV7-9 to TRBJ2-3; D is perhaps TRBD1 (5 bases). Specimen: blood. This TCR was sampled from a young man in good health. The CDR3 nucleotides read TGTGCCAGCAGCCGAGGCAGGGTGAGCACAGATACGCAGTATTTT. As protein: CASSRGRVSTDTQYF.